This TCR beta chain was sequenced during a study of CD8 T cells in ankylosing spondylitis. Note on this clonotype: Its antigen is not identified.

Regarding the study as a whole: The clones that were linked to disease were reported to be significantly enriched in matched synovial fluid samples from ankylosing spondylitis patients. In reactive arthritis synovial fluid and blood, some motif variants had been reported before. Disease-linked clones were CD8+ and relatively rare in peripheral blood.

Construction of TCR beta libraries was performed using quantitative 5'-RACE with molecular barcodes. One entry per CDR3 protein, called by TCRdb with MiXCR from the 5' RACE reads. Of 250,000 to 300,000 distinct CDR3 sequences listed, roughly 20% were seen once; the top ten hold roughly 8.3%. Sequenced sample: blood, either unsorted or a sorted T cell fraction (not recorded which). The source is a male donor with ankylosing spondylitis or in good health (not recorded which).

The CDR3 nucleotides are TGTGCCAGCAGTTTCCTCCCTGGCACAGATACGCAGTATTTT. Protein: CASSFLPGTDTQYF. This sequence joins TRBV27 and TRBJ2-3; D uncertain. Trimming cost V 3 bases and J 1 base, with 8 bases left between them. The CDR3 has 14 amino acids. Germline V gene data show CDR1 as MNHEY and CDR2 as SMNVEV (reference sequence).